This T cell receptor (beta chain) is from a study of blood T cell repertoires in COVID-19. Looking at the study overall: Material from acute and convalescent COVID-19 was sourced from the United States, Italy and Spain.

CDR3 length equals 15 residues. From germline, CDR1 is SGHTA and CDR2 FQGTGA. Trimming pared 1 base from V and 5 bases from J, leaving 14 bases between. Those enrolled, adults aged roughly 18 to 89 years, came from some 23 US areas. Cohort allocation depended upon clinical history that participants reported. Clones were read by immunoSEQ multiplex PCR, and TCRdb kept only the in-frame ones, dropping some. This repertoire shows about 310,000 clones, approximately 88% found once; its top ten account for 5.2%. The specimen was PBMCs or T cells enriched from blood (not recorded which). The J gene is TRBJ2-5, the V gene TRBV7-3, with D maybe TRBD2 (6 bases). This TCR came from a man aged 55-75 years who had recovered from COVID-19. The CDR3, as DNA: TGTGCCAGCAGCTTAATTGCGGGGTCCTGGGAGACCCAGTACTTC. This gives the protein CASSLIAGSWETQYF.